Listed here is a single T cell receptor (beta chain). The data are from a study of T-cell reconstitution after alpha-beta-depleted transplantation in children. Germline loops: CDR1 DFQATT, CDR2 SNEGSKA (reference sequence). Trimming left V 6 bases short and J 1 base short, with 9 bases between. The CDR3 is 12 residues long. Unique molecular identifiers tagged the TCRbeta library. Using its own MiXCR run on the PCR reads, TCRdb lists one record per CDR3 protein. The repertoire holds some 490,000 distinct CDR3 sequences, with 9.5% to 15% as singletons. The chain employs TRBV20-1 and TRBJ1-1; the D is unclear. This sequence was found in a human donor who donated a stem cell graft to a child with combined immunodeficiency. This specimen consisted of PBMCs from the stem cell graft donor, obtained from the stem cell graft. In DNA, the CDR3 is TGCAGTGCGCTAACAACGAACACTGAAGCTTTCTTT. This gives the protein CSALTTNTEAFF.